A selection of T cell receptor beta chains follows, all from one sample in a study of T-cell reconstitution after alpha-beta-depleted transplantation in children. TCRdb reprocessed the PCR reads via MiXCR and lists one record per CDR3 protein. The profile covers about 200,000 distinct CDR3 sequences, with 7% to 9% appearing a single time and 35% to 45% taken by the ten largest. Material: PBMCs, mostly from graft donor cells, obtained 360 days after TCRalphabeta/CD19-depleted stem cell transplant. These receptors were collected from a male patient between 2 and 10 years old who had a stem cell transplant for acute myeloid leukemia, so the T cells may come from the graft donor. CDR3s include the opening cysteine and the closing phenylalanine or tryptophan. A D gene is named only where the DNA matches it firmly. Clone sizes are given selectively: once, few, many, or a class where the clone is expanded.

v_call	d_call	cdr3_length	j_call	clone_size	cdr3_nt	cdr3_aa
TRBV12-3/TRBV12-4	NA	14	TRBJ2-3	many	TGTGCCAGCCGTACCCCGGGTGCCACAGATACGCAGTATTTT	CASRTPGATDTQYF
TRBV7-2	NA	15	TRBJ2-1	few	TGTGCCAGCAGCTTAACTAGCTTGGTTTACAATGAGCAGTTCTTC	CASSLTSLVYNEQFF
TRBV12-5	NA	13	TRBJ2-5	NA	TGTGCTAGTGGTTTGCCCGGGGGCGAGACCCAGTACTTC	CASGLPGGETQYF
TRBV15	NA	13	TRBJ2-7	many	TGTGCCACCAGCAGACTCCGCTCCTACGAGCAGTACTTC	CATSRLRSYEQYF
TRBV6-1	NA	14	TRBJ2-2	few	TGTGCCAGCAGAGGAGGGCTCGGCACCGGGGAGCTGTTTTTT	CASRGGLGTGELFF
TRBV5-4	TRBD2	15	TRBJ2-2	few	TGTGCCAGCAGCGGGGGACTAGGAAACACCGGGGAGCTGTTTTTT	CASSGGLGNTGELFF
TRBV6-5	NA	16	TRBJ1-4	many	TGTGCCAGCAGTTCCATTCGGGACACTTTTCTTGAAAAACTGTTTTTT	CASSSIRDTFLEKLFF
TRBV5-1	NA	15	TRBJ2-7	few	TGCGCCAGCAGCTTGGACTGGCAAGCTGCGTACGAGCAGTACTTC	CASSLDWQAAYEQYF
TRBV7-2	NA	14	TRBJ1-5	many	TGTGCCAGCAGCCTCGGGGCGGGGAATCAGCCCCAGCATTTT	CASSLGAGNQPQHF
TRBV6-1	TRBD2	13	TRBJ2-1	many	TGTGCCAGCTTGGAACGCCTAGCGGGTGAGCAGTTCTTC	CASLERLAGEQFF
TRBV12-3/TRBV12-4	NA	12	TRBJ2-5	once	TGTGCCAGCAGCCCCATCGACGGAGAGCAGTACTTC	CASSPIDGEQYF
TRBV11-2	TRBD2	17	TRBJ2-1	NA	TGTGCCAGCAGCTTTTTGTCTAGCGGGAGCTCCTACAATGAGCAGTTCTTC	CASSFLSSGSSYNEQFF
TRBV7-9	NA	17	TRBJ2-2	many	TGTGCCAGCGGAACTCGGACGGATAGAAAGAACACCGGGGAGCTGTTTTTT	CASGTRTDRKNTGELFF
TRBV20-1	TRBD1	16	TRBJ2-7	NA	TGCAGTGCTAGAGGATTTCGGACAGGGGCTGCTCTCGAGCAGTACTTC	CSARGFRTGAALEQYF
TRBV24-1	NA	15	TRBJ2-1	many	TGTGCCACCAGTGCTGGACAGAGCTCCTACAATGAGCAGTTCTTC	CATSAGQSSYNEQFF
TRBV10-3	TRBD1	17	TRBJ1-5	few	TGTGCCATCAGTGAGGCCAGACAGGGGGGTAACAATCAGCCCCAGCATTTT	CAISEARQGGNNQPQHF
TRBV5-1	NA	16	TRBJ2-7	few	TGCGCCAGCAGCTGGGGGGCCCTCGGGGAATCTTACGAGCAGTACTTC	CASSWGALGESYEQYF
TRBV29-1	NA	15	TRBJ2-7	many	TGCAGCGTTGACCGTACTCCGGGAGAAGGATCCGAGCAGTACTTC	CSVDRTPGEGSEQYF
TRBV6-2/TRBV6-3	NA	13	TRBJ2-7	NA	TGTGCCGGCAGGGACTCCGTGAAGTGGGAGCAGTACTTC	CAGRDSVKWEQYF
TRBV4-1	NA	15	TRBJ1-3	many	TGCGCCAGCAGCCAATTCAGGGCCTCTGGAAACACCATATATTTT	CASSQFRASGNTIYF
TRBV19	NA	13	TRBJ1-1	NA	TGTGCCAGTAGTGGACAATCGGGCACTGAAGCTTTCTTT	CASSGQSGTEAFF
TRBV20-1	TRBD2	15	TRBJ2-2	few	TGCAGTGCTAGGGCCGGACTAGCGGTCGGCGGGGAGCTGTTTTTT	CSARAGLAVGGELFF
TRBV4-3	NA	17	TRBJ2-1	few	TGCGCCAGCAGCCAAGAGGAACCCGCCAACCCCACCAATGAGCAGTTCTTC	CASSQEEPANPTNEQFF
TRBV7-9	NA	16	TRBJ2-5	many	TGTGCCAGCAACTTATGGGTCCTGGGGGCACGGGAGACCCAGTACTTC	CASNLWVLGARETQYF
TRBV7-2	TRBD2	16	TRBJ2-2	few	TGTGCCAGCAGCACAGCGGGGGTACTGCTCACCGGGGAGCTGTTTTTT	CASSTAGVLLTGELFF
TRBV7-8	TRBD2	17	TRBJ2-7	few	TGTGCCAGCAGCTTAGTCGGGACTAGCGGGATCTCCTACGAGCAGTACTTC	CASSLVGTSGISYEQYF
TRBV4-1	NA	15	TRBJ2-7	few	TGCGCCAGCAGCCAAGTGGCACCCAACACCTACGAGCAGTACTTC	CASSQVAPNTYEQYF
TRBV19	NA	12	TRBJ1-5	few	TGTGCCAGTAGTGTGACCCGGGACAACCAGCATTTT	CASSVTRDNQHF
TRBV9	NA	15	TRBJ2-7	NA	TGTGCCAGCAGCGCTAGCGGGACAGGGGCCTACGAGCAGTACTTC	CASSASGTGAYEQYF
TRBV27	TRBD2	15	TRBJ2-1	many	TGTGCCAGCAGTCCGATAGCGGGAGTCACCGGTGAGCAGTTCTTC	CASSPIAGVTGEQFF
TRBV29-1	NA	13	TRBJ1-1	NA	TGCAGCGTTGTCGGGGCCCCGAACACTGAAGCTTTCTTT	CSVVGAPNTEAFF
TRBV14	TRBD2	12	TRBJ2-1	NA	TGTGCCAGCAGCTTGGGGACTACCGAGCAGTTCTTC	CASSLGTTEQFF
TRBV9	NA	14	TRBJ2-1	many	TGTGCCAGCAGCGCCCGGGGGTCCTACAATGAGCAGTTCTTC	CASSARGSYNEQFF
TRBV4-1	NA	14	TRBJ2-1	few	TGCGCCAGCAGCCAACCGGGTGGGGGGAATGAGCAGTTCTTC	CASSQPGGGNEQFF
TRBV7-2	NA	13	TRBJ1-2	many	TGTGCCAGCAGCCCCAGGGAGGACTATGGCTACACCTTC	CASSPREDYGYTF
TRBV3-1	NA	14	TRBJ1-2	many	TGTGCCAGCAGCCAAGTATCAGGGTATCGTGGCTACACCTTC	CASSQVSGYRGYTF
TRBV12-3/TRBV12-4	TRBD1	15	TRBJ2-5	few	TGTGCCAGCAGTTTACGGACAGGGCAGCAAGAGACCCAGTACTTC	CASSLRTGQQETQYF
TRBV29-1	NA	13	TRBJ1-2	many	TGCAGCACAACGGGACGGATGAACTATGGCTACACCTTC	CSTTGRMNYGYTF
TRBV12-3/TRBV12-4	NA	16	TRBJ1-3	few	TGTGCCAGCAGTTTATTCGACAGTCTCTCTGGAAACACCATATATTTT	CASSLFDSLSGNTIYF
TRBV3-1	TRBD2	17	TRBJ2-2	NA	TGTGCCACCAGCCAAGGTCCTTTCGGGGGGGCAGCCGGGGAGCTGTTTTTT	CATSQGPFGGAAGELFF
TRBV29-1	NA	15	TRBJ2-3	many	TGCAGCGCTGGGACTTTACACAATCCAACAGATACGCAGTATTTT	CSAGTLHNPTDTQYF
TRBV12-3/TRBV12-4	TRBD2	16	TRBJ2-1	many	TGTGCCAGCAGCCTGACACTAGCGGGAGGACACAATGAGCAGTTCTTC	CASSLTLAGGHNEQFF
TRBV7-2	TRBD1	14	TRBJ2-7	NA	TGTGCCAGCAGCTTCAGACAGGGGGCGGGCGAGCAGTACTTC	CASSFRQGAGEQYF
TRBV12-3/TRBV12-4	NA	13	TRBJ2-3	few	TGTGCCAGCAGTTTCACCGGTTTAGATACGCAGTATTTT	CASSFTGLDTQYF
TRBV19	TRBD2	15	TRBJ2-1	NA	TGTGCCAGTAGTATGGAACTAGCGGGGGGGGATGAGCAGTTCTTC	CASSMELAGGDEQFF